This entry lists 30 T cell receptor beta chains sequenced from one sample in a study of blood T cells in healthy people across ages. A second 7 to 11 cycle PCR used barcoded and J-beta primers. TCRdb itself ran the 5' RACE reads through MiXCR, one entry per CDR3 protein. The top ten hold roughly 7% of the sample, which has about 1.4 million distinct CDR3 sequences, 45% to 70% seen once. The sequenced sample was blood. The receptor set was obtained from a man aged 18 to 35 in good health.

This chain connects TRBV9 to TRBJ2-4; 9 nucleotides match TRBD1. CDR1 SGDLS and CDR2 YYNGEE come from the germline V gene. CDR3 size: 15 residues. Trimming removed 2 bases from V and 8 bases from J; junction bases left unmatched: 8. The CDR3 reads CASSVDRTGEDIQYF. In nucleotides, the CDR3 is TGTGCCAGCAGCGTCGATCGGACAGGGGAGGACATTCAGTACTTC.

This chain joins TRBV4-1 and TRBJ2-7; either TRBD1 or TRBD2 may supply D (5 bases each). V lost 4 bases to trimming and J lost 4 bases, with 20 bases between them. Germline CDR1 is MGHRA and CDR2 is YSYEKL. This CDR3 contains 16 residues. The CDR3 nucleotides read TGCGCCAGCAGCCCCGAGAAGGGACGACCCTCGTACGAGCAGTACTTC. It yields the protein CASSPEKGRPSYEQYF.

The chain combines TRBV3-1 with TRBJ2-1; 12 bases agree with TRBD2. This CDR3 is 18 amino acids long. The trim removed 1 base at V and 4 bases at J, leaving 8 bases unmatched. Germline values: CDR1 LGHDT, CDR2 YNNKEL (reference sequence). In nucleotides, the CDR3 is TGTGCCAGCAGCCAAGTGCCAAGACTAGCGGGGGTTTACAATGAGCAGTTCTTC. This sequence encodes CASSQVPRLAGVYNEQFF.

The chain combines TRBV14 with TRBJ2-4; TRBD2 aligns across 8 bases. Losses at the gene ends were 4 bases for V and 13 bases for J; bases not matched to a gene: 15. This CDR3 contains 15 residues. From germline, CDR1 is SGHDN and CDR2 FVKESK. CDR3 region: CASSPGGALYNEQYF. The CDR3 bases are TGTGCCAGCAGCCCCGGGGGGGCTCTTTACAATGAGCAGTACTTC.

The V call is TRBV4-1, the J call TRBJ1-3; D possibly corresponds to TRBD1 (5 bases). The V gene's germline CDR1 is MGHRA and CDR2 YSYEKL. CDR3 length: 17 amino acids. V was clipped by 0 bases and J by 0 bases, with 12 bases between them. DNA of the CDR3: TGCGCCAGCAGCCAAGATTGGGGCCACCTCTCTGGAAACACCATATATTTT. Translated: CASSQDWGHLSGNTIYF.

The rearrangement links TRBV28 to TRBJ2-5; D is undetermined. The V end was cut by 2 bases, the J end by 4 bases, with 8 bases between. The CDR3 loop spans 13 amino acids. The germline V gene encodes CDR1 MDHEN and CDR2 SYDVKM. As DNA, the CDR3 is TGTGCCAGCAGTTTACAGGTTCCAGAGACCCAGTACTTC. Protein product: CASSLQVPETQYF. The full variable domain, completed using reference TRBV28 and TRBJ2-5, is DVKVTQSSRYLVKRTGEKVFLECVQDMDHENMFWYRQDPGLGLRLIYFSYDVKMKEKGDIPEGYSVSREKKERFSLILESASTNQTSMYLCASSLQVPETQYFGPGTRLLVL.

This clonotype was counted only a few times. This sequence joins TRBV13 and TRBJ2-4; 11 nucleotides align to TRBD1. The closer fit of TRBJ2-7 to the DNA end suggests the J call may be wrong. The CDR3 is 16 residues long. Germline V gives CDR1 PRHDT, CDR2 FYEKMQ (reference sequence). The DNA of the CDR3 is TGTGCCAGCAGCTCTTCGGGACAGGGGGTGAACCACGAGCAGTACTTC. Amino acid sequence: CASSSSGQGVNHEQYF.

V and J are TRBV19 and TRBJ1-2, with a weak D call TRBD1 (5 bases). The CDR3 length is 12 residues. V was cut by 6 bases and J by 7 bases, with 12 bases left in between. Germline CDR1 LNHDA, CDR2 SQIVND (reference sequence). This chain's CDR3 is CASRMGRGGYTF. CDR3 nucleotide sequence: TGTGCCAGTAGGATGGGGAGGGGTGGCTACACCTTC.

This sequence joins TRBV2 and TRBJ2-1, with TRBD2 matching over 13 bases. Germline trimming cut 10 bases from V and 7 bases from J; bases unmatched to any gene: 22. The CDR3 spans 19 residues. The germline V gene encodes CDR1 SNHLY and CDR2 FYNNEI. The CDR3 nucleotides are TGTGCCACCCAAAAGGGGAGGACTAGCGGGAGAGGGGGGCCAAATGAGCAGTTCTTC. This sequence encodes CATQKGRTSGRGGPNEQFF.

The chain joins TRBV20-1 to TRBJ2-1; D is undetermined. Per germline, CDR1 DFQATT and CDR2 SNEGSKA (reference sequence). There are 14 residues in the CDR3. V dropped 0 bases and J dropped 7 bases, with 13 bases sitting between them. CDR3: CSARELAGKNEQFF. CDR3 DNA sequence: TGCAGTGCTAGAGAGCTCGCAGGCAAGAATGAGCAGTTCTTC.

V usage is TRBV20-1 and J usage is TRBJ2-1; 8 nucleotides line up with TRBD2. V dropped 5 bases and J dropped 4; count of bases not matched to a gene: 10. The CDR3 runs to 15 residues. From germline, CDR1 is DFQATT and CDR2 SNEGSKA (reference sequence). CDR3 bases: TGCAGTGCTGACCGCGGGGGGATCAATTACAATGAGCAGTTCTTC. Protein product: CSADRGGINYNEQFF.

This clonotype came up a few times. This chain joins TRBV20-1 and TRBJ2-2, with TRBD1 matching 7 bases. Trimming at V came to 5 bases and at J to 6 bases, leaving 6 bases not matched to a gene. Germline V gene sequence: CDR1 DFQATT, CDR2 SNEGSKA (reference sequence). The CDR3 runs 13 residues. CDR3 sequence (DNA): TGCAGTGCTCGCCAAACAGGGGCCGGGGAGCTGTTTTTT. It yields the protein CSARQTGAGELFF.

The V call is TRBV19, the J call TRBJ2-5, with 11 positions matching TRBD2. The CDR3 extends over 16 amino acids. J lost 2 bases, V lost 5 bases, and 7 bases had no gene match. Per germline, CDR1 LNHDA and CDR2 SQIVND (reference sequence). CDR3 residues: CASSPRLAGLQETQYF. The CDR3 DNA is TGTGCCAGTAGTCCGCGACTAGCGGGGTTACAAGAGACCCAGTACTTC.

The chain couples TRBV6-2 or TRBV6-3 to TRBJ1-2, with 7 positions matching TRBD1. V lost 6 bases to trimming and J lost 4 bases; unmatched junction nucleotides: 8. The length of the CDR3 is 14 residues. CDR1 and CDR2 from the germline V gene are MNHEY and SVGEGT. The CDR3 loop reads CASSWNRGVYGYTF. The CDR3 coding sequence is TGTGCCAGCAGCTGGAACAGGGGCGTCTATGGCTACACCTTC.

CDR3 amino acids: CASSPGTSGVRQFF. DNA of the CDR3: TGTGCCAGCAGTCCCGGGACTAGTGGAGTCAGGCAGTTCTTC. The chain joins TRBV27 to TRBJ2-1, with TRBD2 matching over 8 bases. The CDR3 runs to 14 residues. The germline V gene has CDR1 MNHEY and CDR2 SMNVEV (reference sequence). The trim removed 5 bases at V and 12 bases at J, leaving 12 bases unmatched.

The CDR3 loop reads CSARAGGGDGDGAFF. The CDR3 DNA reads TGCAGTGCTAGGGCGGGGGGCGGCGATGGGGACGGAGCTTTCTTT. The genes are TRBV20-1 and TRBJ1-1, with D tentatively TRBD1 (6 bases). The ends were cut back, 3 bases at V and 10 bases at J, with 24 bases in the middle. This CDR3 spans 15 amino acids. Germline-derived CDR1 and CDR2 are DFQATT and SNEGSKA (reference sequence).

The rearrangement joins TRBV7-9 to TRBJ1-2; D gene uncertain. There are 11 residues in the CDR3. The V gene's germline CDR1 is SEHNR and CDR2 FQNEAQ (reference sequence). V was trimmed by 5 bases and J by 8 bases, leaving 9 bases between them. CDR3 region: CASSLPEGYTF. DNA for the CDR3: TGTGCCAGCAGCCTACCCGAGGGCTACACCTTC. Full variable domain (outside the CDR3, taken from reference TRBV7-9 and TRBJ1-2): DTGVSQNPRHKITKRGQNVTFRCDPISEHNRLYWYRQTLGQGPEFLTYFQNEAQLEKSRLLSDRFSAERPKGSFSTLEIQRTEQGDSAMYLCASSLPEGYTFGSGTRLTVV.

The chain recombines TRBV29-1 with TRBJ1-3; weak D call: TRBD1 (5 bases). CDR1 and CDR2 from the germline V gene are SQVTM and ANQGSEA. V dropped 6 bases and J dropped 0 bases, with 12 bases sitting between them. CDR3 size: 14 residues. The CDR3 region has the DNA TGCAGCGTCAAAGACAGAGCCTCTGGAAACACCATATATTTT. It encodes CSVKDRASGNTIYF. The complete variable domain, with remaining parts taken from reference TRBV29-1 and TRBJ1-3, reads SAVISQKPSRDICQRGTSLTIQCQVDSQVTMMFWYRQQPGQSLTLIATANQGSEATYESGFVIDKFPISRPNLTFSTLTVSNMSPEDSSIYLCSVKDRASGNTIYFGEGSWLTVV.

The genes are TRBV27 and TRBJ1-1, with D uncertain. The V end lost 3 bases, the J end lost 2 bases, and 10 bases lay between the germline ends. Germline CDR1 MNHEY, CDR2 SMNVEV (reference sequence). The CDR3 consists of 14 residues. The CDR3 sequence is CASSLSSSNTEAFF. CDR3 in DNA: TGTGCCAGCAGTTTGTCCAGCTCAAACACTGAAGCTTTCTTT.

The chain links TRBV10-3 to TRBJ1-2, with 9 bases aligning to TRBD1. Looked up from germline, CDR1 is ENHRY and CDR2 is SYGVKD. Trimming at V came to 5 bases and at J to 3 bases, leaving 4 bases not matched to a gene. There are 14 residues in the CDR3. As DNA, the CDR3 is TGTGCCATCAGTTTACAGGGGGCGGACTATGGCTACACCTTC. It translates to CAISLQGADYGYTF.

This clonotype was counted a few times. V gene TRBV6-1 combines with J gene TRBJ2-6; unclear D gene. Germline V gene data show CDR1 as MNHNS and CDR2 as SASEGT. The CDR3 runs to 19 residues. Trimming removed 3 bases at V and 0 bases at J, with 18 bases between. The CDR3 DNA follows: TGTGCCAGCAGTGACCTCCCGACGGCAACCGCCTCTGGGGCCAACGTCCTGACTTTC. It codes for CASSDLPTATASGANVLTF.

This clonotype occurred once. This chain joins TRBV3-1 and TRBJ2-3; perhaps TRBD1 as D (6 bases). V dropped 6 bases and J dropped 6 bases, with 16 bases sitting between them. The germline V gene has CDR1 LGHDT and CDR2 YNNKEL (reference sequence). The CDR3 has 14 amino acids. CDR3 nucleotides: TGTGCCAGCAGAGAGACAGGTATAACGGATACGCAGTATTTT. Translation: CASRETGITDTQYF.

The chain is built from TRBV7-2 and TRBJ2-7, with 9 bases that match TRBD2. There are 15 residues in the CDR3. Germline CDR1 reads SGHTA; CDR2 reads FQGNSA. The V gene end was trimmed by 4 bases and the J gene end by 1 base; junction bases not matched to a gene: 5. CDR3 sequence: CASSSTSGKSYEQYF. The CDR3 bases are TGTGCCAGCAGCTCGACTAGCGGAAAGTCCTACGAGCAGTACTTC.

The V gene is TRBV5-1, the J gene TRBJ2-1; 8 nucleotides agree with TRBD1. The CDR3 runs to 16 residues. V lost 4 bases and J lost 8; bases outside the gene matches: 14. Germline V gives CDR1 SGHRS, CDR2 YFSETQ. The DNA for the CDR3 is TGCGCCAGCAGCCCTTGGCCAGGGGGCAGACGCTATGAGCAGTTCTTC. Translated: CASSPWPGGRRYEQFF.

The rearrangement joins TRBV4-1 to TRBJ1-1; D unresolved. The CDR3 runs 15 residues. The ends were cut back, 1 base at V and 3 bases at J, with 12 bases in the middle. From germline, CDR1 is MGHRA and CDR2 YSYEKL. This CDR3 is CASSQGPPGYTEAFF. In DNA form, the CDR3 reads TGCGCCAGCAGCCAAGGGCCGCCGGGGTACACTGAAGCTTTCTTT.

CDR3 nucleotide sequence: TGTGCCAGCAGAGACGGTGCTAGCGGGGGGCAAGAGACCCAGTACTTC. This gives the protein CASRDGASGGQETQYF. The V gene is TRBV7-2, the J gene TRBJ2-5, with 11 positions matching TRBD2. This CDR3 has 16 residues. From germline, CDR1 is SGHTA and CDR2 FQGNSA. V gave up 6 bases and J gave up 2 bases; unmatched junction bases: 8.

The chain joins TRBV2 to TRBJ1-2, with 10 bases fitting TRBD1. V was clipped by 6 bases and J by 3 bases; unmatched bases: 7. CDR1 SNHLY and CDR2 FYNNEI come from the germline V gene. This CDR3 is built from 15 residues. CDR3: CASSEPGTGDYGYTF. As DNA, the CDR3 is TGTGCCAGCAGCGAGCCCGGGACAGGGGACTATGGCTACACCTTC.

The count of this clonotype is one. DNA for the CDR3: TGTGCCAGCAGTTTGAGGGGGGCGACTTCGCAAGCTTTCTTT. This encodes CASSLRGATSQAFF. V gene TRBV12-3 or TRBV12-4 combines with J gene TRBJ1-1; possibly TRBD1 for D (6 bases). V was shortened by 3 bases and J by 9 bases, with 17 bases between the two germline ends. This CDR3 is 14 amino acids long.

The chain recombines TRBV27 with TRBJ2-1; 10 nucleotides agree with TRBD1. Germline V gives CDR1 MNHEY, CDR2 SMNVEV (reference sequence). The CDR3 length is 14 residues. Trimming removed 5 bases from V and 10 bases from J; junction bases left unmatched: 8. CDR3 protein: CASSIGTGDYEQFF. Here the CDR3 DNA reads TGTGCCAGCAGTATCGGGACAGGGGACTACGAGCAGTTCTTC.

This chain joins TRBV28 and TRBJ2-1, with unresolved D. Germline lookup yields CDR1 MDHEN and CDR2 SYDVKM. CDR3 length: 19 residues. V lost 0 bases and J lost 8, with 26 bases in between. CDR3 sequence (DNA): TGTGCCAGCAGTTTATGGGGGTTAGGTGGGAAACGAGTTGGTGATGAGCAGTTCTTC. It codes for CASSLWGLGGKRVGDEQFF.